This entry is about one TCR beta chain. The antigen this receptor binds is unknown. Qualities for individual bases were not recorded, and no much larger clone is one base off. The data derive from a study of shared clonotypes between healthy human individuals (dated by TCRdb to about 2020). Background on the whole study: Three men and a couple of women, aged 18 to 49 years, made up the cohort. Between about 0.9 and 10 billion PBMCs per donor were obtained by leukapheresis. For each donor, CD4 naive and CD4 memory were each run on three plates, CD8 naive on two plates, and CD8 memory on one plate. To increase sequencing depth and limit assay-specific biases, TCR repertoire library preparation and sequencing were carried out by different laboratories using diverse techniques. Blood TCR repertoires of a handful of healthy adults were deeply sequenced to estimate repertoire size and the extent of clonotype sharing between individuals.

Overall study results and their limits: Higher generation probabilities were observed for clonotypes shared by all four sorted-subset donors than for non-shared clonotypes. Because the study included a small number of donors, the genetic and exposure-history diversity represented was limited. Naive subsets generally had larger estimated clonotype richness than memory subsets. Around 5.4% of naive CD4, roughly 3.5% of naive CD8, 2.3% of memory CD4, and 0.35% to 0.5% of memory CD8 clonotypes were shared across a few donors. Incomplete sequencing was indicated by rarefaction of sorted-subset datasets, despite the large sequencing depth. Only blood was sampled, and tissue TCR repertoires likely differ from those in blood. Pairwise subsampling indicated that sequencing depth was expected to affect the degree of clonotype sharing among donors.

CD8 naive samples were obtained by positive selection for CCR7 among CD45RO-negative cells, yielding a CD45RA+CCR7+ population from which TemRA cells were excluded. The donors were healthy, HIV-negative adults with no recently reported acute infections or vaccinations. Every donor was a Caucasian adult living in Nashville, Tennessee, USA. Blood was collected by leukapheresis, and PBMCs were isolated by Ficoll-Histopaque density gradient centrifugation and then cryopreserved in liquid nitrogen vapor phase. Analytical flow cytometry was used to check the purity and quantity of each magnetically sorted T cell population. Each sorted fraction had its genomic DNA isolated and then quantified by UV absorbance on a Nanodrop 2000c. The germline V gene (reference sequence) yields GTSNPN for CDR1 and SVGIG for CDR2. V trim: 3 bases; J trim: 4 bases; unmatched bases: 7. Measured from the cysteine to the phenylalanine, the CDR3 is 14 residues long. Only CDR3 DNA remains: 42 bases, in frame from the first base.

Using the deep immunoSEQ assay, multiplex PCR amplified TCR CDR3 regions from genomic DNA. Extracted genomic DNA from each cell subset was distributed evenly across all wells of several immunoSEQ 96-well plates, and each plate was treated as a replicate. For sorted subsets, 150 to 200 ng genomic DNA, equal to some 28,000 T cell genomes, was loaded into each replicate PCR. The purified libraries were quantified using a Qubit 3.0 fluorometer, sized with a Bioanalyzer 2100, and then quantified again using the KAPA Library Quantification kit. Each immunoSEQ 96-well plate was sequenced on its own single-read 150-cycle Illumina NextSeq 550 flow cell. As for the authors' bioinformatics: Because the immunoSEQ output included only junctional sequences and no quality scores, the filtering could not be the same as the filtering used for full-length reads. To assign V/J genes and CDR3, sequences were annotated against IMGT germline references using PyIR, a Python wrapper for IgBLAST v1.9. Any read was removed if the V/J assignment was weak (E-value above 1e-6), the CDR3 was missing, or the read contained stop codons, out-of-frame junctions, or ambiguous translated residues. V3J clonotypes were defined as sequences sharing an identical inferred V gene, J gene, and CDR3 amino acid sequence. To compute the percentage overlap between repertoires, the number of shared unique clonotypes was divided by the size of the smaller repertoire. Repertoire richness was assessed with RTK rarefaction, the Chao1 estimator, and Recon v2.1 estimates of unobserved clonotypes. OLGA was used to compute generation probabilities for all TCRbeta clonotypes that the gDNA method yielded from a handful of donors. TCRdb stores this immuneACCESS table with in-frame sequences only. Part of the clones is absent; in the studies checked, under half of the shortfall reflects unresolved V genes, and no reason is known for the rest. V, J and clone size are those of that table, while D and trimming were read from the DNA. The sample table contains some 1,900,000 clones; only one count was recorded for about 95% of them. The ten biggest clones cover 1.2% of the sample.

This receptor was obtained from a man between 18 and 35 years old in good health. The source material was naive CD8+ T cells sorted from blood. Per the publication, the cell subset or site label means: CD45RA+CCR7+. The rearranged chain carries TRBV30 and TRBJ1-2; 8 bases in the junction line up with TRBD1. The DNA is as follows: TGTGCCTGGAGGACGGGACAGGAAGGCTATGGCTACACCTTC. This sequence encodes CAWRTGQEGYGYTF. Here the CDR3 is joined to the reference TRBV30 and TRBJ1-2 genes, and the full variable domain is: SQTIHQWPATLVQPVGSPLSLECTVEGTSNPNLYWYRQAAGRGLQLLFYSVGIGQISSEVPQNLSASRPQDRQFILSSKKLLLSDSGFYLCAWRTGQEGYGYTFGSGTRLTVV.